This T cell receptor (beta chain) was documented in a study of cytomegalovirus exposure and HLA in healthy donors. Study-level background: Earlier findings included about 120 million unique TCR beta sequences obtained from about 180 million T cells. In terms of ancestry, the Caucasian-associated cluster contained 80% to 90% of the roughly 360 genotyped donors.

General observations from the study: TCR beta V- and J-gene trimming, according to a later analysis, was linked to a missense DCLRE1C variant.

It was with 60 Vbeta and 13 Jbeta primers that the PCR ran. TCRdb keeps only in-frame clones here, not all; method: immunoSEQ multiplex PCR. Among 150,000 to 200,000 clones listed, around 73% were seen once. V gave up 0 bases and J gave up 6 bases; unmatched junction bases: 4. The CDR3 length is 15 residues. Germline values: CDR1 SGHRS, CDR2 YFSETQ. A word on this clone: What it binds is not known.

Material for sequencing was PBMCs. The receptor's source is a woman aged 18-35 years in good health and CMV-seropositive. The chain combines TRBV5-1 with TRBJ2-1; 9 nucleotides line up with TRBD1. This CDR3 reads CASSLDRGRGNEQFF. The CDR3, as DNA: TGCGCCAGCAGCTTGGACAGGGGGCGAGGCAATGAGCAGTTCTTC.